Presented here are 8 T cell receptor beta chains from one specimen sequenced in a study of cytomegalovirus exposure and HLA in healthy donors. The PCR employed 60 Vbeta primers together with 13 Jbeta primers. Sequencing used immunoSEQ multiplex PCR; TCRdb keeps in-frame clones, though not all of them. The sample has 60,000 or so clones; approximately 82% are singletons. The source material was PBMCs. These receptors came from a woman between 40 and 50 years old in good health and CMV-seropositive.

The V call is TRBV6-6, the J call TRBJ1-1, with D perhaps matching TRBD1 (5 bases). CDR3 length equals 15 residues. Trimming shortened V by 2 bases and J by 0 bases, and 10 bases separated the two germline ends. Germline CDR1 reads MNHNY; CDR2 reads SVGAGI (reference sequence). The CDR3 DNA reads TGTGCCAGCAGTTACAACAGGAACCTGAACACTGAAGCTTTCTTT. This sequence encodes CASSYNRNLNTEAFF.

In this sample, this clone turned up a few times. V usage is TRBV5-1 and J usage is TRBJ1-2; 11 bases agree with TRBD1. Germline V gives CDR1 SGHRS, CDR2 YFSETQ. The CDR3 loop spans 15 amino acids. V shed 3 bases, J shed 6 bases, and the junction held 7 bases outside the gene matches. The CDR3 DNA reads TGCGCCAGCAGCTCTTTGGGACAGGGGGGGCATGGCTACACCTTC. This sequence encodes CASSSLGQGGHGYTF. The full variable domain, completed using reference TRBV5-1 and TRBJ1-2, is KAGVTQTPRYLIKTRGQQVTLSCSPISGHRSVSWYQQTPGQGLQFLFEYFSETQRNKGNFPGRFSGRQFSNSRSEMNVSTLELGDSALYLCASSSLGQGGHGYTFGSGTRLTVV.

The chain uses TRBV19 and TRBJ2-7; 7 bases agree with TRBD2. The CDR3 is made up of 14 amino acids. Germline lookup yields CDR1 LNHDA and CDR2 SQIVND (reference sequence). V dropped 5 bases and J dropped 7; count of bases not matched to a gene: 11. The CDR3 loop reads CASSWGGTSMEQYF. CDR3 in DNA: TGTGCCAGTAGTTGGGGGGGAACCTCAATGGAGCAGTACTTC.

This clone was counted a few times. This chain uses TRBV10-3 with TRBJ2-3; 7 bases are shared with TRBD1. The V gene end was trimmed by 5 bases and the J gene end by 0 bases; junction bases not matched to a gene: 8. The CDR3 spans 16 residues. In germline, CDR1 is ENHRY, CDR2 SYGVKD. CDR3 amino acids: CAISRTGSSSTDTQYF. The CDR3 DNA is TGTGCCATCAGTAGGACAGGTTCCTCTAGCACAGATACGCAGTATTTT.

This chain joins TRBV5-4 and TRBJ1-2; TRBD1 is a possible D gene (5 bases). V dropped 5 bases and J dropped 8 bases, with 13 bases sitting between them. The CDR3 consists of 12 residues. Germline V lookup: CDR1 SGHNT, CDR2 YYREEE (reference sequence). CDR3 residues: CASSTGAGGYTF. In nucleotides, the CDR3 is TGTGCCAGCAGTACAGGCGCGGGGGGCTACACCTTC.

The genes are TRBV7-9 and TRBJ1-2; 10 bases are shared with TRBD1. This CDR3 is built from 16 residues. The V gene end was trimmed by 5 bases and the J gene end by 4 bases; junction bases not matched to a gene: 10. Germline CDR1 is SEHNR and CDR2 is FQNEAQ (reference sequence). CDR3 DNA sequence: TGTGCCAGCAGCATAGGACAGGGGGAGGGGAGCTATGGCTACACCTTC. Protein sequence: CASSIGQGEGSYGYTF.

V usage is TRBV19 and J usage is TRBJ1-1; 7 nucleotides match TRBD1. Trimming cost V 4 bases and J 7 bases; bases outside gene matches: 12. Germline V gene data show CDR1 as LNHDA and CDR2 as SQIVND (reference sequence). This CDR3 spans 15 amino acids. The CDR3 reads CASSRQGRGQVEAFF. CDR3 DNA: TGTGCCAGTAGTAGACAGGGTAGGGGACAAGTTGAAGCTTTCTTT.

To note about this clone: Other DNA sequences in the same sample also yield this CDR3. V gene TRBV6-1 combines with J gene TRBJ1-5; D is uncertain. The CDR3 totals 14 residues. V lost 4 bases to trimming and J lost 3 bases, with 10 bases between them. In germline, CDR1 is MNHNS, CDR2 SASEGT. CDR3 bases: TGTGCCAGCAGTGTCGAGGGTTACAATCAGCCCCAGCATTTT. Translated: CASSVEGYNQPQHF.